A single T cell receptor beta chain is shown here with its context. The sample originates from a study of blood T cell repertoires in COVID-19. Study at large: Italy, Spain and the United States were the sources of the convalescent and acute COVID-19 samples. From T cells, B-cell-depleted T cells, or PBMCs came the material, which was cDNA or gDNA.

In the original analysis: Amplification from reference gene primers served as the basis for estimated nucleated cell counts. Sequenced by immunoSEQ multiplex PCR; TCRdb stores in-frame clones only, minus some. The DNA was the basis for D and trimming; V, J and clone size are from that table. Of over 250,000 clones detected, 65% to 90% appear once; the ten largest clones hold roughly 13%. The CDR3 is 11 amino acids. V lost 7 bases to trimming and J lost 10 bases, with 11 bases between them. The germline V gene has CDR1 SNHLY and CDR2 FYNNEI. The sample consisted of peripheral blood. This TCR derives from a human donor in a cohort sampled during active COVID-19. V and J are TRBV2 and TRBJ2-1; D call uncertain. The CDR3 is CASKSAREQFF. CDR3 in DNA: TGTGCCAGCAAGTCCGCCAGGGAGCAGTTCTTC.